The clone carrying this TCR beta chain was seen repeatedly, ten times or more. The antigen remains unidentified. The data were taken from a study of HIV-infected children after antiretroviral therapy interruption. The wider study: Children had CD4+ above 500, viral load below 50 copies/ml, either treatment arm. Most participating children were previously exposed to EBV and CMV. Samples from the continuous-treatment group were taken at weeks 0, 48 and 150. Study conclusions and caveats: Naive CD4+ CDR3 sharing between time points fell after interruption began.

A 3' RACE protocol on RNA, with unique molecular identifiers, produced the TCR library. TCRdb re-analysed the 3' RACE reads in MiXCR, keeping a single row per CDR3 protein. The repertoire holds about 46,000 distinct CDR3 sequences, with roughly 4.5% as singletons. The CDR3 loop spans 16 amino acids. V was shortened by 0 bases and J by 4 bases, with 13 bases between the two germline ends. The treatment denotes: PENTA 11 planned treatment interruption arm or continuous ART arm. This sample comprised CD45RA+ CD4+ T cells from PBMCs, pooled from several time points, obtained from a donor given antiretroviral therapy, either interrupted or continuous. Subset here: naive CD4+ CD45RA+ CD45RO- T cells. The TCR originated in a pool of human donors with HIV. The chain has TRBV23-1 and TRBJ1-5; D is undetermined. TRBV23-1 is given ORF status, its function remaining uncertain. The CDR3, as DNA: TGCGCCAGCAGTCAATCGGGGTGGATAGAAAATCAGCCCCAGCATTTT. Amino acid sequence: CASSQSGWIENQPQHF.